The clone carrying this T cell receptor (beta chain) was seen a handful of times. No antigen is known for it. It is unclear where the CDR3 begins or ends on the DNA, so no DNA is shown, and the CDR3 is as TCRdb lists it. The data were taken from a study of T cell repertoires in cytomegalovirus infection. Study-level background: HLA-B-restricted CMV epitopes that are well studied were used alongside recently identified HLA-C-restricted ones.

TCRdb processed the reads anew with MiXCR; each CDR3 protein has one entry. The sample holds 800,000 to 950,000 distinct CDR3 sequences, approximately 30% seen once. This clonotype was obtained from a human donor in good health (CMV status not recorded). Some clones in this sample may be carry-over from other donors' samples. This sample comprised cultured CD8+ T cells from PBMCs, obtained from culture after CMV antigen stimulation.

The CDR3 spells CISVPEAWIANTEAFF. The V and J genes are TRBV7-5 and TRBJ1-1. TRBV7-5 is reported as a pseudogene. The CDR3 is 16 amino acids long, termini counted.